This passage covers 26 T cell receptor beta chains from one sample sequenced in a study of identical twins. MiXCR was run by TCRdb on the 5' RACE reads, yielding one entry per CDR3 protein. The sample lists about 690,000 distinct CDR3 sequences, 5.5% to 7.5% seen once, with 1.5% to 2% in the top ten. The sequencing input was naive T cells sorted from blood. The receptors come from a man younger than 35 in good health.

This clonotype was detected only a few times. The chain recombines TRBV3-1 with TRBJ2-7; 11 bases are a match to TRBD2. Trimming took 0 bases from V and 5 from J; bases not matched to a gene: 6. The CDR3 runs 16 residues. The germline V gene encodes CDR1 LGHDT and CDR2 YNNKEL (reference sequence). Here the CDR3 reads CASSQERLAGGNEQYF. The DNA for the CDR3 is TGTGCCAGCAGCCAAGAACGTCTAGCGGGAGGTAACGAGCAGTACTTC.

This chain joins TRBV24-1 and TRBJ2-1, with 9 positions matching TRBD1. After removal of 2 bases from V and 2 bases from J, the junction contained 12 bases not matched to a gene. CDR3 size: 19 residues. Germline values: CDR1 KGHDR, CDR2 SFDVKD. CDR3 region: CATSDSTFPGQGPYNEQFF. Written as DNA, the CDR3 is TGTGCCACCAGTGATTCGACATTTCCGGGACAGGGACCCTACAATGAGCAGTTCTTC.

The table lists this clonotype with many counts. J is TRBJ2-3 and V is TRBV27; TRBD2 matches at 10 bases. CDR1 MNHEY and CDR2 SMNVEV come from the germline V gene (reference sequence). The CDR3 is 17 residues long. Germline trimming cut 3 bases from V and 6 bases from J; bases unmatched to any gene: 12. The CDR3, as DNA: TGTGCCAGCAGTTTGTACCCTCTAGCGGGAGAAGAGGATACGCAGTATTTT. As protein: CASSLYPLAGEEDTQYF.

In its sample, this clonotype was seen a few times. The CDR3 reads CSASNKGAGVTEAFF. The CDR3 coding sequence is TGCAGTGCTAGTAATAAGGGGGCCGGGGTCACTGAAGCTTTCTTT. The V gene is TRBV20-1, the J gene TRBJ1-1; the match to TRBD1 covers 7 bases. The V gene end was trimmed by 3 bases and the J gene end by 4 bases; junction bases not matched to a gene: 11. Germline assignment: CDR1 DFQATT and CDR2 SNEGSKA (reference sequence). The CDR3 spans 15 residues.

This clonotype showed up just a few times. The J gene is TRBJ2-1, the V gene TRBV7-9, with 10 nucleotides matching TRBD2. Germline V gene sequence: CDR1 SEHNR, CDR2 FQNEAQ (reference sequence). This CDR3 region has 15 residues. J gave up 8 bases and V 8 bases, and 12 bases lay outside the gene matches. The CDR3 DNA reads TGTGCCAGCCAGCGAAGCGGGAGGGAAGGGGATGAGCAGTTCTTC. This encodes CASQRSGREGDEQFF.

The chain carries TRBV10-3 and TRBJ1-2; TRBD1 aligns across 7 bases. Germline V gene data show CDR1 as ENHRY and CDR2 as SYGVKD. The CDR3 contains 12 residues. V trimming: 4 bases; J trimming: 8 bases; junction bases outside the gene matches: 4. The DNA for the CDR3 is TGTGCCATCAGTGGAACAGGGGACGGCTACACCTTC. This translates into CAISGTGDGYTF.

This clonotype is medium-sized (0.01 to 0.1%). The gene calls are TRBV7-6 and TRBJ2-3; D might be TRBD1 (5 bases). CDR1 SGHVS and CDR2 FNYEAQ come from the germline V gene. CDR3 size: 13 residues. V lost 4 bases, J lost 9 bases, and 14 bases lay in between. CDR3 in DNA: TGTGCCAGCAGCTGGGTCAGAAGGGGAACGCAGTATTTT. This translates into CASSWVRRGTQYF.

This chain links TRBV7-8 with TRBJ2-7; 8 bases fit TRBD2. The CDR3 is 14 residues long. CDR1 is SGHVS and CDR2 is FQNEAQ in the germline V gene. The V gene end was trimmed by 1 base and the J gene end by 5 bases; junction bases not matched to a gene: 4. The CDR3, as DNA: TGTGCCAGCAGCTTAGGAACGGGAGGGCACGAGCAGTACGTC. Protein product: CASSLGTGGHEQYV.

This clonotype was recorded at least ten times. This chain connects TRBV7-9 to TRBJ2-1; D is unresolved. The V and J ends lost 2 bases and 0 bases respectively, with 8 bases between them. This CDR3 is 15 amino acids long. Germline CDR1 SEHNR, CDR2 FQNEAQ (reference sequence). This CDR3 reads CASSLKRRSYNEQFF. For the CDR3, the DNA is TGTGCCAGCAGCTTAAAGCGACGCTCCTACAATGAGCAGTTCTTC.

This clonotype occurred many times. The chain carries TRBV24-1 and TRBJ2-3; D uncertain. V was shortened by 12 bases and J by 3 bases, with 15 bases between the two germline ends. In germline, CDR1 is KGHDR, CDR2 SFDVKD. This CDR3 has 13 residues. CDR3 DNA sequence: TGTGCCTCCGAGAAGACTGGAACAGATACGCAGTATTTT. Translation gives CASEKTGTDTQYF.

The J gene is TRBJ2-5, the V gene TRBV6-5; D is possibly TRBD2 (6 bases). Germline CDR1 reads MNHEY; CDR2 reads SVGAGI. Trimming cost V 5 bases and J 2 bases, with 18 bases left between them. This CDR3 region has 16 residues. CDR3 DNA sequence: TGTGCCAGCAGTCTCGAGGGCCTAGCGAGGCAAGAGACCCAGTACTTC. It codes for CASSLEGLARQETQYF.

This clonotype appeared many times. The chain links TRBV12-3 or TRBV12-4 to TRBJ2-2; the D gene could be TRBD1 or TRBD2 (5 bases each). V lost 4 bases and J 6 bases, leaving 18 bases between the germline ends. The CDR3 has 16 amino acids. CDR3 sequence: CASSSSGTAAAGELFF. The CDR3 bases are TGTGCCAGCAGTTCCTCCGGGACGGCGGCGGCCGGGGAGCTGTTTTTT.

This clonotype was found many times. The CDR3 sequence: CASSPTSGSETQYF. The CDR3, as DNA: TGCGCCAGCAGCCCGACTAGCGGGAGTGAGACCCAGTACTTC. The chain uses TRBV5-1 and TRBJ2-5; 12 bases fit TRBD2. The germline CDR1 and CDR2 sequences are SGHRS and YFSETQ. This CDR3 is built from 14 residues. Trimming removed 4 bases from V and 5 bases from J; junction bases left unmatched: 3.

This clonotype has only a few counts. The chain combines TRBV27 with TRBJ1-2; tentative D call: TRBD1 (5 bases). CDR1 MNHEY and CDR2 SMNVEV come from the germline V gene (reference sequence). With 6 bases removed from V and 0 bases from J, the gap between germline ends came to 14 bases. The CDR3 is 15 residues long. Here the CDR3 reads CASRALGVTNYGYTF. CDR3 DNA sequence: TGTGCCAGCAGGGCTCTGGGGGTAACTAACTATGGCTACACCTTC.

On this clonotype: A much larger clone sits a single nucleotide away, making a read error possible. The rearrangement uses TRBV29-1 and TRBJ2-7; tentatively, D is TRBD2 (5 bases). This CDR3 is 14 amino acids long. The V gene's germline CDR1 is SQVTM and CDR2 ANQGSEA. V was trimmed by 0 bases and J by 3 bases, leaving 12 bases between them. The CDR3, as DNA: TGCAGCGTTGAAGAACCTCGAGGAGGCTACGAGCAGTACTTC. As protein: CSVEEPRGGYEQYF.

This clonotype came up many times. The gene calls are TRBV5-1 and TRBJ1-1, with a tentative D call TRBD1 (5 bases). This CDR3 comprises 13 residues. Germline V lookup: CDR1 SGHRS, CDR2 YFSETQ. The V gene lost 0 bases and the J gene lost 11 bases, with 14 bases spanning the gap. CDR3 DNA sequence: TGCGCCAGCAGCTTGGCTCGGCGGGACGGGGCTTTCTTT. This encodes CASSLARRDGAFF.

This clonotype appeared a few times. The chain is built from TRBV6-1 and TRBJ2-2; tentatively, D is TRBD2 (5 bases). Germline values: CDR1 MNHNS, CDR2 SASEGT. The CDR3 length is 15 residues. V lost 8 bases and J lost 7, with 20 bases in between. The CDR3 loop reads CASVGLGLPGGELFF. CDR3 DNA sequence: TGTGCCAGCGTCGGACTTGGATTACCCGGCGGGGAGCTGTTTTTT.

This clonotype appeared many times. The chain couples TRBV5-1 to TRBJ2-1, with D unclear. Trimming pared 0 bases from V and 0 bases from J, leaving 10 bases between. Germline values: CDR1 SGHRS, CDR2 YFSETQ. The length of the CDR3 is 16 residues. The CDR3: CASSLGAPSSYNEQFF. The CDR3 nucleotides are TGCGCCAGCAGCTTGGGAGCGCCGAGCTCCTACAATGAGCAGTTCTTC.

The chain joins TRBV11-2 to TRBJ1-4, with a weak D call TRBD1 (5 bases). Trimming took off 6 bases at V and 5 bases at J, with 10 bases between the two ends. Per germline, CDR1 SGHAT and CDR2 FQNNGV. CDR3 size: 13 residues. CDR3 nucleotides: TGTGCCAGCAGGAGGGGAGGAAATGAAAAACTGTTTTTT. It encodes CASRRGGNEKLFF.

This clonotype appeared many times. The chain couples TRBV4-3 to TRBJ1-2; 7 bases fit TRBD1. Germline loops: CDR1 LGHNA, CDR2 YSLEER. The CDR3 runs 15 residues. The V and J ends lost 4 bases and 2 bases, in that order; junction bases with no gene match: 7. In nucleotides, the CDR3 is TGCGCCAGCAGCCGAACGGTACAGGGGAACTATGGCTACACCTTC. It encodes CASSRTVQGNYGYTF.

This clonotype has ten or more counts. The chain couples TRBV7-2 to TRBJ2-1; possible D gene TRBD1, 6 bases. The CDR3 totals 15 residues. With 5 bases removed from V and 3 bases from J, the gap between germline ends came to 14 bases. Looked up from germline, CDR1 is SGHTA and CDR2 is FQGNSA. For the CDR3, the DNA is TGTGCCAGCAGCAAACAGGGTCCTCTCTACAATGAGCAGTTCTTC. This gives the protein CASSKQGPLYNEQFF.

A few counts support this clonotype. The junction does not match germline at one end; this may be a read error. This CDR3 reads CASSLLLAGSGEPFF. The CDR3 DNA sequence: TGTGCCAGCAGTCTCCTGTTAGCGGGGAGCGGGGAGCCGTTTTTT. The chain recombines TRBV12-3 or TRBV12-4 with TRBJ2-2; 8 positions match TRBD2. The CDR3 extends over 15 amino acids.

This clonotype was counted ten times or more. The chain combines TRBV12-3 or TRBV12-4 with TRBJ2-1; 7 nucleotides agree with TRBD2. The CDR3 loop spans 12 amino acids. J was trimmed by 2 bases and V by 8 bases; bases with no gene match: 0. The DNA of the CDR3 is TGTGCCAGCCGGGGGGCCTACAATGAGCAGTTCTTC. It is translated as CASRGAYNEQFF.

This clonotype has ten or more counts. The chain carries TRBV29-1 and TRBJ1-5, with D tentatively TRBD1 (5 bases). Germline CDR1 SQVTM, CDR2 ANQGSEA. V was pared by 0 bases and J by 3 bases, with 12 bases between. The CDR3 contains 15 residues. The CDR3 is CSVEEGHGHNQPQHF. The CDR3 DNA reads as TGCAGCGTTGAAGAGGGGCACGGACACAATCAGCCCCAGCATTTT. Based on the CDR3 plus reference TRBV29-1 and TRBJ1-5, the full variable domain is SAVISQKPSRDICQRGTSLTIQCQVDSQVTMMFWYRQQPGQSLTLIATANQGSEATYESGFVIDKFPISRPNLTFSTLTVSNMSPEDSSIYLCSVEEGHGHNQPQHFGDGTRLSIL.

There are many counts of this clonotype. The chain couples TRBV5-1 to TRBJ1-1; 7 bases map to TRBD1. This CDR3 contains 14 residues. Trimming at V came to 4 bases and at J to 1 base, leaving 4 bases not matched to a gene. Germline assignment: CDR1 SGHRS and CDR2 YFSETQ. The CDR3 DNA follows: TGCGCCAGCAGCCTAAACAGGGGGAACACTGAAGCTTTCTTT. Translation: CASSLNRGNTEAFF.

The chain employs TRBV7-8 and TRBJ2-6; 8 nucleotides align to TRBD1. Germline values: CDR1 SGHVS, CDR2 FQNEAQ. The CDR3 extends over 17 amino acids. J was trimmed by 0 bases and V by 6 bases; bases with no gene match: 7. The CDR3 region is CASRGDRNYSGANVLTF. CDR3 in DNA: TGTGCCAGCAGGGGGGACAGGAATTACTCTGGGGCCAACGTCCTGACTTTC. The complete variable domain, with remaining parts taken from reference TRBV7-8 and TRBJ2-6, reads GAGVSQSPRYKVAKRGQDVALRCDPISGHVSLFWYQQALGQGPEFLTYFQNEAQLDKSGLPSDRFFAERPEGSVSTLKIQRTQQEDSAVYLCASRGDRNYSGANVLTFGAGSRLTVL.